This T cell receptor beta chain was observed in a study of cytomegalovirus exposure and HLA in healthy donors. A remark on this clone: Its antigen is not identified.

The PCR made use of 60 Vbeta and 13 Jbeta primers. The table came from immunoSEQ multiplex PCR; TCRdb's copy has only in-frame clones and leaves some out. This sample has 100,000 to 150,000 clones, with approximately 80% found just once. The ends lost 6 bases at V and 6 bases at J; junction bases unmatched: 7. Germline CDR1 MNHNY, CDR2 SVGAGI (reference sequence). The CDR3 covers 14 residues. Findings and caveats of the study: The authors listed 180 or so TCR beta chains as cytomegalovirus-associated.

The chain employs TRBV6-6 and TRBJ1-5; 8 nucleotides match TRBD1. The sequenced sample consisted of PBMCs. The source of this sequence is a male donor in good health and CMV-seropositive. The CDR3 reads CASSKNRGSQPQHF. Here the CDR3 DNA reads TGTGCCAGCAGCAAGAACAGGGGGAGTCAGCCCCAGCATTTT.